The TCR beta chain under discussion was sequenced for a study of radiotherapy plus CTLA-4 blockade in lung cancer. Study in general: Among patients, more than 15% showed objective responses, and around 30% had disease control.

People whose metastatic non-small-cell lung cancer was chemo-refractory got focal radiation along with CTLA-4 blockade by ipilimumab. General study results and limits: How blood T cell clones changed early, along with interferon-beta, reportedly forecast response best. Some TCR clones had been derived from tumors. These clones expanded in peripheral blood after radiotherapy plus ipilimumab.

In its sample, this clone was seen once. The antigen remains unidentified. This CDR3 is built from 11 residues. Germline lookup yields CDR1 DFQATT and CDR2 SNEGSKA (reference sequence). V lost 6 bases, J lost 3 bases, and 9 bases lay in between. TCRdb's table, derived via immunoSEQ multiplex PCR, lists solely in-frame clones and lacks some. The sample consists of roughly 90,000 clones, around 79% of them appearing once. Sequenced here: peripheral blood, sampled from a patient treated with radiotherapy plus ipilimumab. This TCR was sampled from a human donor with non-small cell lung cancer who had a partial response to radiotherapy plus ipilimumab. Some clones in this sample may be carry-over from other donors' samples. The chain couples TRBV20-1 to TRBJ2-7; no definite D call. Here the CDR3 reads CSAPDNYEQYF. The CDR3 coding sequence is TGCAGTGCCCCCGACAACTACGAGCAGTACTTC.